This TCR beta chain was identified in a study of CD8 T cells in Susac syndrome. Study results and limitations: None of the CD4+ T cell repertoires in Susac syndrome showed clonal expansion.

An amount of RNA that ranged from about 0.45 to 1 ug was reverse transcribed with random hexamers. TCRdb reprocessed the immunoSEQ multiplex PCR reads with MiXCR, giving one entry per CDR3 protein. Among more than 150,000 distinct CDR3 sequences listed, around 95% were seen once. Between the trimmed V and J ends, which lost 2 bases and 3 bases, there was a span of 10 bases. The germline CDR1 and CDR2 sequences are LNHDA and SQIVND (reference sequence). This CDR3 has 14 amino acids. About this clonotype: Its antigen is still unknown.

The clonotype comes from a human donor with Susac syndrome. Source material: CD4+ T cells from PBMCs. This chain links TRBV19 with TRBJ1-1; no clear D gene. The CDR3 region is CASSIRPTDTEAFF. The CDR3 nucleotides read TGTGCCAGTAGTATAAGACCAACGGACACTGAAGCTTTCTTT.